This T cell receptor beta chain was profiled in a study of cytomegalovirus exposure and HLA in healthy donors. Each donor was healthy, and each was a bone marrow donor. PCR primers comprised 60 Vbeta and 13 Jbeta primers. TCRdb's table, derived via immunoSEQ multiplex PCR, lists solely in-frame clones and lacks some. Of some 91,000 clones in the sample, around nine tenths were seen once. For this clone: Its antigen is undetermined.

The germline CDR1 and CDR2 sequences are SGHNT and YYREEE (reference sequence). V shed 3 bases, J shed 6 bases, and the junction held 1 base outside the gene matches. The CDR3 length is 13 residues. Study-wide results and limits: Common viral pathogens seemed to be connected with several of the most significant clusters, according to a later analysis. One later analysis reportedly identified an Asian-associated ancestry cluster that showed fewer N-insertions than the 666-donor mean. A later analysis, which compared TCR beta chains of equal frequency, found the HLA-associated ones more clonally expanded.

The V gene is TRBV5-4, the J gene TRBJ2-7; TRBD1 matches at 12 bases. Sequencing input: PBMCs. The TCR was taken from a man aged 25-45 years in good health and CMV-seropositive. CDR3: CASSWGQGAEQYF. In nucleotides, the CDR3 is TGTGCCAGCAGCTGGGGACAGGGGGCCGAGCAGTACTTC.